This TCR beta chain is drawn from a study of vaccination and CD4 T cells after COVID-19. Study-level points and caveats: Analysis of convalescent patients found that 304 of 307 vaccine-specific clones were spike mono-reactive.

As to treatment: approximately nine-day PBMC culture with coronavirus spike peptide pools or control peptides (ViraFEST assay). A note on this clonotype: Its antigen is not known.

Sequencing of cultured CD4+ T cell DNA used the Oncomine TCR Beta short-read assay. TCRdb re-derived calls from the PCR reads in MiXCR, one entry per CDR3 protein. The table includes roughly 20,000 distinct CDR3 sequences, roughly 52% detected once. CDR3 size: 15 residues. Germline V CDR1 and CDR2: LNHNV, YYDKDF (reference sequence). J lost 7 bases, V lost 1 base, and 10 bases had no gene match. The sequenced material came from CD4+ T cells from blood, cultured in vitro. The genes are TRBV15 and TRBJ2-7; 7 bases align to TRBD2. The TCR comes from a human donor who had recovered from COVID-19. CDR3 residues: CATSRASMASGEQYF. The CDR3 DNA reads as TGTGCCACCAGCAGAGCGAGTATGGCTAGCGGAGAGCAGTACTTC.